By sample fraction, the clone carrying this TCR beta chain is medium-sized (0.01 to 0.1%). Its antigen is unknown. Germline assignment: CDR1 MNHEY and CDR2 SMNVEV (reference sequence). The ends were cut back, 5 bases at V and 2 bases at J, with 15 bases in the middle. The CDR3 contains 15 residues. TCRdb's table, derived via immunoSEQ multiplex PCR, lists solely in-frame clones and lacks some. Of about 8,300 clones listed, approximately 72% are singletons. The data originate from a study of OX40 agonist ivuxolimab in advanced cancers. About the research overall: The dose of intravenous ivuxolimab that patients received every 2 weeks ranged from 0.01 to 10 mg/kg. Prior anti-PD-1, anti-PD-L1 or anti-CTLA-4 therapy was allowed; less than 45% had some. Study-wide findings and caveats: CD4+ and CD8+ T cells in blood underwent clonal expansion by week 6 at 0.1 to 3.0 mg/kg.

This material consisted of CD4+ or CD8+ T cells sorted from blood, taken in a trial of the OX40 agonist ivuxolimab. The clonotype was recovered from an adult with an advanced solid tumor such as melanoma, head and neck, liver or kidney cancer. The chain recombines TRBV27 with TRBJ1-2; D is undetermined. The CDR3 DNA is TGTGCCAGCAGTCGCAAAGGGCGCCGGAACTATGGCTACACCTTC. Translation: CASSRKGRRNYGYTF.